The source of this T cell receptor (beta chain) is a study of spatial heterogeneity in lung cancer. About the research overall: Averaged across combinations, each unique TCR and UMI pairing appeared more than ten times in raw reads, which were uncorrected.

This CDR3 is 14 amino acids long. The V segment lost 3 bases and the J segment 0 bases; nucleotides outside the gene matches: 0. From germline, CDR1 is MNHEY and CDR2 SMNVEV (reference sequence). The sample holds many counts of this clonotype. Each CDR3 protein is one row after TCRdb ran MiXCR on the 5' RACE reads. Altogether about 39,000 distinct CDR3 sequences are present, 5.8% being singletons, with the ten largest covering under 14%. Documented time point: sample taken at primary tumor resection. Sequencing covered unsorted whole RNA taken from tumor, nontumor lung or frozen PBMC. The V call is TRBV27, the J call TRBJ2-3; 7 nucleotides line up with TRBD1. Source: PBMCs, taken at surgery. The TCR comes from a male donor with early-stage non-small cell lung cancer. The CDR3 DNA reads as TGTGCCAGCAGTTTGGACAGGAGCACAGATACGCAGTATTTT. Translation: CASSLDRSTDTQYF.